A selection of T cell receptor beta chains follows, all from one sample in a study of cytomegalovirus exposure and HLA in healthy donors. TCRdb's copy holds only in-frame clones and misses some; the assay was immunoSEQ multiplex PCR. The repertoire table contains approximately 100,000 clones. The specimen sequenced was PBMCs. The receptors shown here come from a man aged 40-55 years in good health and CMV-seronegative. CDR3s include the opening cysteine and the closing phenylalanine or tryptophan. A D gene is named only where the DNA matches it firmly.

J gene: TRBJ1-3; D gene: TRBD1; V gene: TRBV25-1; CDR3 DNA: TGTGCCAGCAGTGGCAGGACAGGGAGAAACACCATATATTTT; CDR3 protein: CASSGRTGRNTIYF
J gene: TRBJ2-5; D gene: NA; V gene: TRBV7-2; CDR3 DNA: TGTGCCAGCAGCTCCACGATAGAGGAGACCCAGTACTTC; CDR3 protein: CASSSTIEETQYF
J gene: TRBJ2-7; D gene: TRBD1; V gene: TRBV4-3; CDR3 DNA: TGCGCCAGCAGCCAAGAACAGGGGGCTTACGAGCAGTACTTC; CDR3 protein: CASSQEQGAYEQYF
J gene: TRBJ2-7; D gene: TRBD2; V gene: TRBV18; CDR3 DNA: TGTGCCAGCTCAGGGACTACCTACGAGCAGTACTTC; CDR3 protein: CASSGTTYEQYF
J gene: TRBJ1-2; D gene: TRBD1; V gene: TRBV29-1; CDR3 DNA: TGCAGCGTCTACCGGGACAGGACAGGAGAATATGGCTACACCTTC; CDR3 protein: CSVYRDRTGEYGYTF
J gene: TRBJ1-6; D gene: NA; V gene: TRBV14; CDR3 DNA: TGTGCCAGCAGCCTAGGGGGCTATAATTCACCCCTCCACTTT; CDR3 protein: CASSLGGYNSPLHF
J gene: TRBJ2-5; D gene: NA; V gene: TRBV20-1; CDR3 DNA: TGCAGTGCGCAAGAGCCCCCGGGGCAGTACTTC; CDR3 protein: CSAQEPPGQYF
J gene: TRBJ2-3; D gene: NA; V gene: TRBV19; CDR3 DNA: TGTGCCAGTACCTCGCGTATGGGCACAGATACGCAGTATTTT; CDR3 protein: CASTSRMGTDTQYF
J gene: TRBJ2-2; D gene: NA; V gene: TRBV20-1; CDR3 DNA: TGCAGTGCTAGACTATCCGGGGAGCTGTTTTTT; CDR3 protein: CSARLSGELFF
J gene: TRBJ2-1; D gene: NA; V gene: TRBV14; CDR3 DNA: TGTGCCAGCAGCCAAGCGCCGACACTAGGGAATGAGCAGTTCTTC; CDR3 protein: CASSQAPTLGNEQFF
J gene: TRBJ1-1; D gene: NA; V gene: TRBV7-9; CDR3 DNA: TGTGCCAGCAGCTCGGGGGGGGGTAATACTGAAGCTTTCTTT; CDR3 protein: CASSSGGGNTEAFF
J gene: TRBJ2-1; D gene: TRBD2; V gene: TRBV28; CDR3 DNA: TGTGCCAGCAGTCCATCGAGCGGGAGGACCTACTACAATGAGCAGTTCTTC; CDR3 protein: CASSPSSGRTYYNEQFF
J gene: TRBJ2-1; D gene: NA; V gene: TRBV7-9; CDR3 DNA: TGTGCCAGCAGTCTTAGTGGTGAGCAGTTCTTC; CDR3 protein: CASSLSGEQFF
J gene: TRBJ2-1; D gene: NA; V gene: TRBV7-6; CDR3 DNA: TGTGCCAGCAGCCCAGGACAGGGAGGGAATGAGCAGTTCTTC; CDR3 protein: CASSPGQGGNEQFF
J gene: TRBJ2-3; D gene: TRBD2; V gene: TRBV9; CDR3 DNA: TGTGCCAGCAGCGTAGGCGCTAGCGGCTTCACAGATACGCAGTATTTT; CDR3 protein: CASSVGASGFTDTQYF
J gene: TRBJ1-5; D gene: NA; V gene: TRBV5-1; CDR3 DNA: TGCGCCAGCAGCTCGTATAGCAATCAGCCCCAGCATTTT; CDR3 protein: CASSSYSNQPQHF
J gene: TRBJ1-4; D gene: NA; V gene: TRBV18; CDR3 DNA: TGTGCCAGCTCACGGGGGCAGGAAGAAAAACTGTTTTTT; CDR3 protein: CASSRGQEEKLFF
J gene: TRBJ1-2; D gene: NA; V gene: TRBV19; CDR3 DNA: TGTGCCAGTAGTTTAAGTACCGGTGGCTACACCTTC; CDR3 protein: CASSLSTGGYTF
J gene: TRBJ2-7; D gene: TRBD2; V gene: TRBV6-5; CDR3 DNA: TGTGCCAGCAGTGGCCCAGCGGGGGGATCTTACGAGCAGTACTTC; CDR3 protein: CASSGPAGGSYEQYF
J gene: TRBJ2-5; D gene: TRBD2; V gene: TRBV19; CDR3 DNA: TGTGCCAGTAGTTCCCTCCCCTTTGGCGGGGGAGTTCAAGAGACCCAGTACTTC; CDR3 protein: CASSSLPFGGGVQETQYF
J gene: TRBJ2-7; D gene: TRBD2; V gene: TRBV7-8; CDR3 DNA: TGTGCCAGCAGCTTTAGCGGGGGGCCAGAAGAGCAGTACTTC; CDR3 protein: CASSFSGGPEEQYF
J gene: TRBJ2-1; D gene: TRBD1; V gene: TRBV4-1; CDR3 DNA: TGCGCCAGCAGCCAGGCACCGGGACAGGGGGCCTACAATGAGCAGTTCTTC; CDR3 protein: CASSQAPGQGAYNEQFF
J gene: TRBJ1-2; D gene: TRBD1; V gene: TRBV5-6; CDR3 DNA: TGTGCCAGCAGCTTGGACACAGGGGGCCATGGCTACACCTTC; CDR3 protein: CASSLDTGGHGYTF
J gene: TRBJ1-2; D gene: NA; V gene: TRBV2; CDR3 DNA: TGTGCCAGCATGGGGAGCTACTATGGCTACACCTTC; CDR3 protein: CASMGSYYGYTF
J gene: TRBJ1-1; D gene: NA; V gene: TRBV28; CDR3 DNA: TGTGCCAGCAGTTTAGCCTCAGGGGACACTGAAGCTTTCTTT; CDR3 protein: CASSLASGDTEAFF
J gene: TRBJ1-2; D gene: NA; V gene: TRBV2; CDR3 DNA: TGTGCCAGCAGTGTTGGAGGGCAGGACTATGGCTACACCTTC; CDR3 protein: CASSVGGQDYGYTF
J gene: TRBJ1-1; D gene: NA; V gene: TRBV7-9; CDR3 DNA: TGTGCCAGCACCCCGTTGAACACTGAAGCTTTCTTT; CDR3 protein: CASTPLNTEAFF
J gene: TRBJ2-7; D gene: NA; V gene: TRBV7-9; CDR3 DNA: TGTGCCAGCAGCCCCTCGACCGGGAGAGCCTACGAGCAGTACTTC; CDR3 protein: CASSPSTGRAYEQYF
J gene: TRBJ1-5; D gene: NA; V gene: TRBV7-8; CDR3 DNA: TGTGCCAGCAACACTGCCGGGGGACAGCCCCAGCATTTT; CDR3 protein: CASNTAGGQPQHF
J gene: TRBJ1-3; D gene: NA; V gene: TRBV28; CDR3 DNA: TGTGCCGGGCGACCGAAAGGTGGAAACACCATATATTTT; CDR3 protein: CAGRPKGGNTIYF
J gene: TRBJ1-2; D gene: NA; V gene: TRBV10-2; CDR3 DNA: TGCGCCAGCAGAGGACAGTATGGCTACACCTTC; CDR3 protein: CASRGQYGYTF
J gene: TRBJ1-1; D gene: NA; V gene: TRBV18; CDR3 DNA: TGTGCCAGCTCACTTCTAAACACTGAAGCTTTCTTT; CDR3 protein: CASSLLNTEAFF
J gene: TRBJ2-1; D gene: TRBD2; V gene: TRBV5-1; CDR3 DNA: TGCGCCAGCAGCTTGGCCCCAACGGGGGGTGACAATGAGCAGTTCTTC; CDR3 protein: CASSLAPTGGDNEQFF
J gene: TRBJ1-4; D gene: NA; V gene: TRBV7-2; CDR3 DNA: TGTGCCAGCAGCTCGAGTGACAGGTTAAATGTTGAAAAACTGTTTTTT; CDR3 protein: CASSSSDRLNVEKLFF
J gene: TRBJ2-7; D gene: TRBD1; V gene: TRBV5-1; CDR3 DNA: TGCGCCAGCAGCTTAGGACAGGGAAAACCCTACGAGCAGTACTTC; CDR3 protein: CASSLGQGKPYEQYF
J gene: TRBJ2-1; D gene: NA; V gene: TRBV27; CDR3 DNA: TGTGCCAGCAGTTTATTATCCGGACTCTACAATGAGCAGTTCTTC; CDR3 protein: CASSLLSGLYNEQFF
J gene: TRBJ2-3; D gene: TRBD2; V gene: TRBV4-3; CDR3 DNA: TGCGCCAGCAGCCTGAGACATTCCGGACTAGCGGGAGGGCCTAGCACAGATACGCAGTATTTT; CDR3 protein: CASSLRHSGLAGGPSTDTQYF
J gene: TRBJ1-4; D gene: NA; V gene: TRBV5-1; CDR3 DNA: TGCGCCAGCAGCTTGGGAGGGAATGAAAAACTGTTTTTT; CDR3 protein: CASSLGGNEKLFF
J gene: TRBJ1-5; D gene: NA; V gene: TRBV5-6; CDR3 DNA: TGTGCCAGCAGCTTGGCCGGTGTCCTTAGCAATCAGCCCCAGCATTTT; CDR3 protein: CASSLAGVLSNQPQHF
J gene: TRBJ2-7; D gene: TRBD1; V gene: TRBV5-4; CDR3 DNA: TGTGCCAGCAGCTTTGGACAGGGTAGCTCCTACGAGCAGTACTTC; CDR3 protein: CASSFGQGSSYEQYF
J gene: TRBJ2-5; D gene: NA; V gene: TRBV7-9; CDR3 DNA: TGTGCCAGCAGCCCCAGCGCAGAGACCCAGTACTTC; CDR3 protein: CASSPSAETQYF
J gene: TRBJ1-1; D gene: TRBD1; V gene: TRBV5-6; CDR3 DNA: TGTGCCAGCAGCTTGGGGGACAGGGAAGCTTTCTTT; CDR3 protein: CASSLGDREAFF
J gene: TRBJ1-4; D gene: NA; V gene: TRBV6-5; CDR3 DNA: TGTGCCAGCCAGGAGGGGTCCGCAACTAATGAAAAACTGTTTTTT; CDR3 protein: CASQEGSATNEKLFF
J gene: TRBJ1-6; D gene: TRBD1; V gene: TRBV28; CDR3 DNA: TGTGCCAGCAGTGCCGGGACAGGGGCTTCACCCCTCCACTTT; CDR3 protein: CASSAGTGASPLHF
J gene: TRBJ2-7; D gene: TRBD1; V gene: TRBV18; CDR3 DNA: TGTGCCAGCTCACCGTGGACAGGGGACTACGAGCAGTACTTC; CDR3 protein: CASSPWTGDYEQYF
J gene: TRBJ2-3; D gene: NA; V gene: TRBV11-2; CDR3 DNA: TGTGCCAGCAGCTTGGGCTACGATACGCAGTATTTT; CDR3 protein: CASSLGYDTQYF
J gene: TRBJ1-6; D gene: TRBD1; V gene: TRBV11-2; CDR3 DNA: TGTGCCAGCAGCCCGGTGAACAGGGGACGGTCACCCCTCCACTTT; CDR3 protein: CASSPVNRGRSPLHF
J gene: TRBJ2-3; D gene: TRBD1; V gene: TRBV7-8; CDR3 DNA: TGTGCCAGCAGCCGAGGGACAGGGAGCACAGATACGCAGTATTTT; CDR3 protein: CASSRGTGSTDTQYF
J gene: TRBJ1-2; D gene: NA; V gene: TRBV19; CDR3 DNA: TGTGCCAGTAGTATGAGAGCTAACTATGGCTACACCTTC; CDR3 protein: CASSMRANYGYTF
J gene: TRBJ2-3; D gene: TRBD2; V gene: TRBV19; CDR3 DNA: TGTGCCAGTAGTATAGCGCGGGGGGTCACAGATACGCAGTATTTT; CDR3 protein: CASSIARGVTDTQYF
J gene: TRBJ2-7; D gene: TRBD2; V gene: TRBV30; CDR3 DNA: TGTGCCTGGAGTAATAGCGGGGGGGCCTACGAGCAGTACTTC; CDR3 protein: CAWSNSGGAYEQYF
J gene: TRBJ1-1; D gene: NA; V gene: TRBV18; CDR3 DNA: TGTGCCAGCCAAAACTTGAACACTGAAGCTTTCTTT; CDR3 protein: CASQNLNTEAFF
J gene: TRBJ1-2; D gene: TRBD1; V gene: TRBV6-5; CDR3 DNA: TGTGCCAGCAGCTCTACAGGGGGCGCGGGCTACACCTTC; CDR3 protein: CASSSTGGAGYTF
J gene: TRBJ2-1; D gene: TRBD2; V gene: TRBV5-4; CDR3 DNA: TGTGCCAGCAGCCCAGGACTAGCGGGCCCGGGGGGGTACAATGAGCAGTTCTTC; CDR3 protein: CASSPGLAGPGGYNEQFF
J gene: TRBJ1-1; D gene: TRBD1; V gene: TRBV27; CDR3 DNA: TGTGCCAGCAGTGGGGGGACAGTAATGAACACTGAAGCTTTCTTT; CDR3 protein: CASSGGTVMNTEAFF
J gene: TRBJ2-7; D gene: TRBD2; V gene: TRBV28; CDR3 DNA: TGTGCCACAAGAGGGACTAGCGGGTACTCCTACGAGCAGTACTTC; CDR3 protein: CATRGTSGYSYEQYF
J gene: TRBJ1-2; D gene: TRBD1; V gene: TRBV7-2; CDR3 DNA: TGTGCCAGCAGCTCATACCGACAGGGGTTAGAATTTGGCTACACCTTC; CDR3 protein: CASSSYRQGLEFGYTF
J gene: TRBJ2-1; D gene: TRBD1; V gene: TRBV30; CDR3 DNA: TGTGCCTGGAGTCCGGGACAGGGGGCAAAGTTCTTC; CDR3 protein: CAWSPGQGAKFF
J gene: TRBJ2-7; D gene: TRBD2; V gene: TRBV6-5; CDR3 DNA: TGTGCCAGCAAAGCTGGGGCTAGCGGGACCTACGAGCAGTACTTC; CDR3 protein: CASKAGASGTYEQYF